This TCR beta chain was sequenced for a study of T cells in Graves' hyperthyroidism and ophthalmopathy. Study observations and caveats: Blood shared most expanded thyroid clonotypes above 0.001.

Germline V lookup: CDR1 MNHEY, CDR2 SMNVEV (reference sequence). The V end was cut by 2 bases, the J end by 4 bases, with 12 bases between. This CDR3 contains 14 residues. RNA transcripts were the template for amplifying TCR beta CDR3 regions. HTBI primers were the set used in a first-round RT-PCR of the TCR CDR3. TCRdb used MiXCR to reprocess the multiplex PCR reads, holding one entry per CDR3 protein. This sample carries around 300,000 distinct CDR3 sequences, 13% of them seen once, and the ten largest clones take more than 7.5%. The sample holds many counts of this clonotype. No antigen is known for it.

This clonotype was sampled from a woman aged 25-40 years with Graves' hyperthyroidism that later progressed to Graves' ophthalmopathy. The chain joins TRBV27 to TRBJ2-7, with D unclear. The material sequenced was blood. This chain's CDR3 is CASSLIGGFYEQYF. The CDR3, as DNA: TGTGCCAGCAGTTTAATCGGTGGGTTTTACGAGCAGTACTTC.